One and the same sample provided the 23 T cell receptor beta chains below, sequenced in a study of blood T cell repertoires in COVID-19. Generated by immunoSEQ multiplex PCR, the TCRdb table keeps only in-frame clones and is missing some. The sample includes 130,000 or so clones, approximately 88% seen only once; the top ten take about 1.5%. Sequenced sample: peripheral blood. These receptor sequences come from a man between 60 and 70 years old with acute or convalescent COVID-19.

This sequence joins TRBV7-9 and TRBJ2-3; 10 bases align to TRBD1. The CDR3 is 15 amino acids. The V gene end was trimmed by 5 bases and the J gene end by 4 bases; junction bases not matched to a gene: 6. In germline, CDR1 is SEHNR, CDR2 FQNEAQ (reference sequence). CDR3 in amino acids: CASSLTTGGPDTQYF. The CDR3 DNA is TGTGCCAGCAGCCTCACGACAGGGGGCCCAGATACGCAGTATTTT. Full variable domain (outside the CDR3, taken from reference TRBV7-9 and TRBJ2-3): DTGVSQNPRHKITKRGQNVTFRCDPISEHNRLYWYRQTLGQGPEFLTYFQNEAQLEKSRLLSDRFSAERPKGSFSTLEIQRTEQGDSAMYLCASSLTTGGPDTQYFGPGTRLTVL.

This chain connects TRBV29-1 to TRBJ2-5; possibly TRBD1 for D (6 bases). Germline CDR1 reads SQVTM; CDR2 reads ANQGSEA. The CDR3 loop spans 13 amino acids. Trimming cost V 4 bases and J 4 bases, with 13 bases left between them. This chain's CDR3 is CSVGSLGGETQYF. As DNA, the CDR3 is TGCAGCGTTGGGTCATTAGGGGGAGAGACCCAGTACTTC.

This clone was counted a single time. The V call is TRBV18, the J call TRBJ2-2, with 11 bases lining up with TRBD2. CDR3 size: 14 residues. CDR1 and CDR2 (germline): KGHSH, LQKENI. The trim removed 3 bases at V and 6 bases at J, leaving 0 bases unmatched. CDR3 nucleotides: TGTGCCAGCTCACCGGGACTAGCGGCCGGGGAGCTGTTTTTT. Translation gives CASSPGLAAGELFF.

About this clone: The same CDR3 is also encoded by other DNA sequences in this sample. The chain joins TRBV5-1 to TRBJ2-5; TRBD2 aligns across 14 bases. Germline CDR1 SGHRS, CDR2 YFSETQ. V shed 0 bases and J 2 bases; nucleotides not matched to a gene: 0. The length of the CDR3 is 16 residues. The CDR3, as DNA: TGCGCCAGCAGCTTGGGACTAGCGGGAGGGCAAGAGACCCAGTACTTC. Its protein is CASSLGLAGGQETQYF.

The table lists this clone with a few counts. This chain links TRBV19 with TRBJ1-3; 8 positions match TRBD1. From germline, CDR1 is LNHDA and CDR2 SQIVND (reference sequence). With 8 bases clipped from V and 3 bases from J, the junction kept 9 bases outside the gene matches. The length of the CDR3 is 15 residues. The CDR3 DNA reads TGTGCCAGTTCCCACCAGGGGGCTAGTGGAAACACCATATATTTT. Translated: CASSHQGASGNTIYF.

The rearrangement uses TRBV15 and TRBJ1-6; no clear D. CDR3 length: 16 residues. Trimming cost V 5 bases and J 2 bases, with 13 bases left between them. Germline assignment: CDR1 LNHNV and CDR2 YYDKDF (reference sequence). CDR3 DNA sequence: TGTGCCACCAGCGGAGGAGGTAACCCCTATAATTCACCCCTCCACTTT. Translating it yields CATSGGGNPYNSPLHF.

The chain recombines TRBV19 with TRBJ2-1; 11 nucleotides agree with TRBD2. The CDR3 has 13 residues. CDR1 is LNHDA, CDR2 SQIVND, per germline (reference sequence). Unmatched junction bases numbered 4, after V lost 7 bases and J lost 8 bases. CDR3 coding DNA: TGTGCCAGTAAGACTAGCGGGGTCCATGAGCAGTTCTTC. Its translation: CASKTSGVHEQFF.

This clone has only a few counts. This chain joins TRBV6-1 and TRBJ1-2; D possibly corresponds to TRBD1 (6 bases). Germline loops: CDR1 MNHNS, CDR2 SASEGT. The ends were cut back, 2 bases at V and 7 bases at J, with 14 bases in the middle. The CDR3 spans 14 residues. CDR3 amino acids: CASSEIWGRVGYTF. The CDR3 DNA is TGTGCCAGCAGTGAAATTTGGGGGCGCGTTGGCTACACCTTC.

The V gene is TRBV19, the J gene TRBJ1-5, with a weak D call TRBD1 (6 bases). From germline, CDR1 is LNHDA and CDR2 SQIVND (reference sequence). This CDR3 has 14 residues. Deletions cut 5 bases from V and 5 bases from J, with 13 bases between. CDR3 nucleotides: TGTGCCAGTAGTTCCCAACAGGGTTATCAGCCCCAGCATTTT. Amino acids: CASSSQQGYQPQHF.

The rearrangement joins TRBV10-3 to TRBJ1-1; 7 bases line up with TRBD1. V shed 7 bases, J shed 6 bases, and the junction held 14 bases outside the gene matches. The CDR3 is 15 residues long. Looked up from germline, CDR1 is ENHRY and CDR2 is SYGVKD. CDR3 in DNA: TGTGCCATCAAGGTTGTAACAGGGGATAGGGCTGAAGCTTTCTTT. This gives the protein CAIKVVTGDRAEAFF.

This chain links TRBV18 with TRBJ2-2; D remains ambiguous. This CDR3 spans 12 amino acids. Trimming removed 3 bases from V and 6 bases from J, with 5 bases in between. Germline V gene lookup returns CDR1 KGHSH and CDR2 LQKENI. The CDR3 bases are TGTGCCAGCTCACCTAGCTCCGGGGAGCTGTTTTTT. The encoded protein is CASSPSSGELFF.

In DNA form, the CDR3 reads TGTGCCTGGAGTGTAAGGGGAGGGCCCTACGAGCAGTACTTC. Amino acids: CAWSVRGGPYEQYF. The chain joins TRBV30 to TRBJ2-7, with 7 positions matching TRBD2. V trimming: 0 bases; J trimming: 2 bases; junction bases outside the gene matches: 4. Per germline, CDR1 GTSNPN and CDR2 SVGIG (reference sequence). The CDR3 consists of 14 residues.

The gene calls are TRBV7-3 and TRBJ2-1, with 9 bases lining up with TRBD2. The CDR3 contains 14 residues. CDR1 and CDR2 (germline): SGHTA, FQGTGA. Unmatched junction bases numbered 6, after V lost 5 bases and J lost 7 bases. The CDR3 DNA reads TGTGCCAGCAGCCCAACAGCGGGAGGTAATGAGCAGTTCTTC. It translates to CASSPTAGGNEQFF.

This rearrangement joins TRBV2 to TRBJ2-7; the match to TRBD1 covers 8 bases. Germline V gene lookup returns CDR1 SNHLY and CDR2 FYNNEI. The length of the CDR3 is 15 residues. The V segment lost 6 bases and the J segment 2 bases; nucleotides outside the gene matches: 9. The CDR3 spells CASRTGQDPPYEQYF. As DNA, the CDR3 is TGTGCCAGCAGGACGGGACAGGACCCCCCCTACGAGCAGTACTTC. Together with reference TRBV2 and TRBJ2-7, the CDR3 gives the full variable domain: EPEVTQTPSHQVTQMGQEVILRCVPISNHLYFYWYRQILGQKVEFLVSFYNNEISEKSEIFDDQFSVERPDGSNFTLKIRSTKLEDSAMYFCASRTGQDPPYEQYFGPGTRLTVT.

This clone was observed a few times. V usage is TRBV6-6 and J usage is TRBJ2-1, with 10 bases aligning to TRBD2. Germline CDR1 MNHNY, CDR2 SVGAGI (reference sequence). The CDR3 has 15 amino acids. After removal of 7 bases from V and 3 bases from J, the junction contained 6 bases not matched to a gene. CDR3 coding DNA: TGTGCCAGCAAGAGTACTAGCGGGGACTACAATGAGCAGTTCTTC. This encodes CASKSTSGDYNEQFF.

The chain joins TRBV28 to TRBJ2-6; D is undetermined. Trimming stripped 6 bases from V and 0 bases from J, with 18 bases between. The CDR3 is made up of 18 amino acids. Looked up from germline, CDR1 is MDHEN and CDR2 is SYDVKM. The CDR3 DNA is TGTGCCAGCAGCCCCCCCGCAGTTTTAAGCTCTGGGGCCAACGTCCTGACTTTC. This codes for CASSPPAVLSSGANVLTF.

The chain joins TRBV11-2 to TRBJ2-3; tentative D call: TRBD1 (5 bases). This CDR3 comprises 16 residues. Trimming cost V 2 bases and J 1 base, with 13 bases left between them. The germline V gene has CDR1 SGHAT and CDR2 FQNNGV. CDR3 bases: TGTGCCAGCAGCTTAACCAGGGTGTGGGGCACAGATACGCAGTATTTT. Its translation: CASSLTRVWGTDTQYF.

The V call is TRBV6-1, the J call TRBJ2-5; 11 nucleotides align to TRBD2. The CDR3 contains 16 residues. After removal of 4 bases from V and 4 bases from J, the junction contained 8 bases not matched to a gene. Germline loops: CDR1 MNHNS, CDR2 SASEGT. In DNA, the CDR3 is TGTGCCAGCAGTGGGAGACTAGCGGGAAGGGGAGAGACCCAGTACTTC. Protein sequence: CASSGRLAGRGETQYF.

The gene calls are TRBV29-1 and TRBJ2-2; the D gene is possibly TRBD2 (6 bases). The ends were cut back, 6 bases at V and 4 bases at J, with 9 bases in the middle. Per germline, CDR1 SQVTM and CDR2 ANQGSEA. The CDR3 runs 12 residues. CDR3 sequence reads: CSVKGGTGELFF. In nucleotides, the CDR3 is TGCAGCGTCAAGGGAGGCACCGGGGAGCTGTTTTTT.

Only one count was recorded for this clone. The chain has TRBV27 and TRBJ2-2, with 9 bases matching TRBD1. Trimming took 9 bases from V and 6 from J; bases not matched to a gene: 5. This CDR3 contains 13 residues. CDR1 MNHEY and CDR2 SMNVEV come from the germline V gene (reference sequence). The CDR3: CASNTGGSGELFF. The CDR3 nucleotides read TGTGCCAGTAATACAGGGGGCTCCGGGGAGCTGTTTTTT.

The chain carries TRBV9 and TRBJ2-7, with D perhaps matching TRBD2 (6 bases). V shed 0 bases and J shed 0 bases, with 13 bases lying between them. The CDR3 sequence is 16 residues long. The germline gives CDR1 SGDLS, CDR2 YYNGEE. CDR3 nucleotides: TGTGCCAGCAGCGTAGGAGGACTACCAAGCTCCTACGAGCAGTACTTC. Translation: CASSVGGLPSSYEQYF.

The V call is TRBV5-1, the J call TRBJ1-2, with D maybe TRBD1 (5 bases). From germline, CDR1 is SGHRS and CDR2 YFSETQ. This CDR3 has 15 amino acids. V was pared by 3 bases and J by 0 bases, with 12 bases between. The CDR3 bases are TGCGCCAGCAGCTACGACAGCCCTTCTAACTATGGCTACACCTTC. Protein product: CASSYDSPSNYGYTF.

The rearrangement uses TRBV30 and TRBJ2-1, with a weak D call TRBD1 (5 bases). Deletions cut 7 bases from V and 6 bases from J, with 19 bases between. There are 14 residues in the CDR3. Germline V gene lookup returns CDR1 GTSNPN and CDR2 SVGIG (reference sequence). Here the CDR3 DNA reads TGTGCCTTACTCAGGCAGGGAAGCTTCAATGAGCAGTTCTTC. Its translation: CALLRQGSFNEQFF.